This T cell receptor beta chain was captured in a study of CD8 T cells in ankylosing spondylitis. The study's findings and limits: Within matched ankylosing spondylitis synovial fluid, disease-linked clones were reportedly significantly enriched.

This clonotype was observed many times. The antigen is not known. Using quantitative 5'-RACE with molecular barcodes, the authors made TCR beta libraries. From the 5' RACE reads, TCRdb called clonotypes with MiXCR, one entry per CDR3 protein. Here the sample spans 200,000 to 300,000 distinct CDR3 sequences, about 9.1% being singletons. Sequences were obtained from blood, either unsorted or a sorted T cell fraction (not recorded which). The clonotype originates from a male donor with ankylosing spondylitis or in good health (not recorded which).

The CDR3 DNA follows: TGTGCCAGCAGCTTAGCTGGTTACACTGAAGCTTTCTTT. It is translated as CASSLAGYTEAFF. V gene TRBV7-2 combines with J gene TRBJ1-1; D remains unclear. From germline, CDR1 is SGHTA and CDR2 FQGNSA. The CDR3 is made up of 13 amino acids. V shed 0 bases and J shed 3 bases, with 5 bases lying between them.